This is a list of T cell receptor beta chains from one sample in a study of shared clonotypes between healthy human individuals. Produced via immunoSEQ multiplex PCR; TCRdb's table is partial and in-frame only. The data show some 2 million clones, about 94% seen once. The material sequenced was naive CD8+ T cells sorted from blood. The receptor set was obtained from a man in his late teens or twenties in good health. Both conserved end residues are part of each CDR3. A D gene is named only where the DNA matches it firmly. The size of a clone is reported for some rows only, either as once, few or many, or as a class for expanded clones.

V gene	J gene	D gene	clone size	CDR3 DNA	CDR3 protein
TRBV2	TRBJ1-1	TRBD1	-	TGTGCCAGCAGTGATAGGACAGGGTCCTTTGAAGCTTTCTTT	CASSDRTGSFEAFF
TRBV6-6	TRBJ2-3	-	-	TGTGCCAGCAGTCCTGAGGGGGGGGGCACAGATACGCAGTATTTT	CASSPEGGGTDTQYF
TRBV30	TRBJ1-6	TRBD1	once	TGTGCCTGGAGTGGCTACAGGGGAGATTCACCCCTCCACTTT	CAWSGYRGDSPLHF
TRBV29-1	TRBJ2-5	TRBD1	-	TGCAGCGTTGTCATACAGGGGTTATTTCAAGAGACCCAGTACTTC	CSVVIQGLFQETQYF
TRBV7-9	TRBJ2-2	TRBD2	-	TGTGCCAGCAGCCCACGTAGCGGGAGTATTTCCGGGGAGCTGTTTTTT	CASSPRSGSISGELFF
TRBV7-8	TRBJ2-7	-	-	TGTGCCAGCAGCCCCGTGGGGGTTTACGAGCAGTACTTC	CASSPVGVYEQYF
TRBV13	TRBJ1-2	-	-	TGTGCCAGCAGCACAGGACGGACAAACTATGGCTACACCTTC	CASSTGRTNYGYTF
TRBV27	TRBJ1-5	-	-	TGTGCCAGCAGTTGGGACTTTAGTCAGCCCCAGCATTTT	CASSWDFSQPQHF
TRBV14	TRBJ2-3	TRBD2	-	TGTGCCAGCAGCCAAGATGGTGCTAGCGGGATGGTAACAGATACGCAGTATTTT	CASSQDGASGMVTDTQYF
TRBV6-1	TRBJ2-1	-	-	TGTGCCAGCCGCCGGACAGATGATGAGCAGTTCTTC	CASRRTDDEQFF
TRBV19	TRBJ2-5	TRBD2	-	TGTGCCAGTAGTGGCCTAGCGGGAGGAGGCGGGGAGACCCAGTACTTC	CASSGLAGGGGETQYF
TRBV6-5	TRBJ1-2	TRBD1	-	TGTGCCAGCAGTTACTCGTCGCAGGGGGCAGGTGGCTACACCTTC	CASSYSSQGAGGYTF
TRBV9	TRBJ2-7	TRBD1	-	TGTGCCAGCAGCACCGGACAGGTTCACGACGAGCAGTACTTC	CASSTGQVHDEQYF
TRBV9	TRBJ1-6	-	-	TGTGCCAGCAGCGTAGGAGGACCGGGTGTATCCCTCCACTTT	CASSVGGPGVSLHF
TRBV27	TRBJ2-6	TRBD1	-	TGTGCCAGCCGATCTCGGGACAGCCGATTTAACGTCCTGACTTTC	CASRSRDSRFNVLTF